This paragraph covers one T cell receptor (beta chain) sequence. Its antigen remains unidentified. The data belong to a study of circulating and synovial CD4+ cells in juvenile arthritis. Some clones are missing from TCRdb's copy, which holds only in-frame ones; the method was immunoSEQ multiplex PCR. The table has 25,000 to 35,000 clones, 85% to 95% seen once. Study-wide points: Overlap with synovium rose as more T cells were sequenced.

The CDR3 has 13 residues. V was pared by 5 bases and J by 9 bases, with 14 bases between. Germline V lookup: CDR1 SGHTA, CDR2 FQGNSA. The specimen was CD4+ T cells from blood. This sequence originates from a human donor with juvenile idiopathic arthritis. The chain has TRBV7-2 and TRBJ2-1; D is unresolved. Written as DNA, the CDR3 is TGTGCCAGCAGCGCCCCTGTCGGTACTGAGCAGTTCTTC. The encoded protein is CASSAPVGTEQFF.